The rows below give T cell receptor beta chains drawn from one sample of a study of T cell responses to AZD1222 COVID-19 vaccine. Clones were read by immunoSEQ multiplex PCR, and TCRdb kept only the in-frame ones, dropping some. The table lists about 73,000 clones, about 78% of them singletons. Here the sequenced sample was peripheral blood, taken 28 days after the second AZD1222 dose. Receptors were obtained from an adult who received the AZD1222 COVID-19 vaccine. Both conserved end residues are part of each CDR3. Each record gives: CDR3 length, J gene, clone size, D gene, V gene, CDR3 protein, CDR3 DNA. A D gene is named only where the DNA matches it firmly. Rows may omit the clone size; those that give it use once, few, many or a size class.

CDR3 length: 13
J gene: TRBJ2-5
clone size: -
D gene: -
V gene: TRBV6-5
CDR3 protein: CASSWADQETQYF
CDR3 DNA: TGTGCCAGCAGTTGGGCAGACCAAGAGACCCAGTACTTC

CDR3 length: 17
J gene: TRBJ2-6
clone size: few
D gene: -
V gene: TRBV19
CDR3 protein: CASSSWAGRSGANVLTF
CDR3 DNA: TGTGCCAGTAGTTCTTGGGCGGGTCGCTCTGGGGCCAACGTCCTGACTTTC

CDR3 length: 12
J gene: TRBJ2-5
clone size: -
D gene: TRBD2
V gene: TRBV19
CDR3 protein: CASSSPGGARYF
CDR3 DNA: TGTGCCAGTAGTTCCCCCGGGGGGGCCCGGTACTTC

CDR3 length: 14
J gene: TRBJ2-2
clone size: -
D gene: -
V gene: TRBV28
CDR3 protein: CASTTGRGTGELFF
CDR3 DNA: TGTGCCAGTACCACGGGACGCGGCACCGGGGAGCTGTTTTTT

CDR3 length: 17
J gene: TRBJ2-5
clone size: -
D gene: TRBD2
V gene: TRBV5-8
CDR3 protein: CASSFGLAGGVQETQYF
CDR3 DNA: TGTGCCAGCAGCTTTGGGTTAGCGGGGGGCGTTCAAGAGACCCAGTACTTC

CDR3 length: 12
J gene: TRBJ2-7
clone size: -
D gene: -
V gene: TRBV30
CDR3 protein: CAWSVQGHEQYF
CDR3 DNA: TGTGCCTGGAGTGTACAAGGCCACGAGCAGTACTTC

CDR3 length: 13
J gene: TRBJ1-2
clone size: -
D gene: -
V gene: TRBV27
CDR3 protein: CASSSQAYYGYTF
CDR3 DNA: TGTGCCAGCAGTTCACAGGCTTACTATGGCTACACCTTC

CDR3 length: 16
J gene: TRBJ1-6
clone size: few
D gene: -
V gene: TRBV5-6
CDR3 protein: CASSRGQAGGLSPLHF
CDR3 DNA: TGTGCCAGCAGCCGCGGGCAGGCCGGGGGGCTTTCACCCCTCCACTTT

CDR3 length: 13
J gene: TRBJ2-1
clone size: -
D gene: TRBD1
V gene: TRBV15
CDR3 protein: CATSTGQGRYVFF
CDR3 DNA: TGTGCCACCAGCACAGGACAGGGGCGGTACGTGTTCTTC

CDR3 length: 16
J gene: TRBJ1-4
clone size: few
D gene: TRBD1
V gene: TRBV6-1
CDR3 protein: CASSEVEGQGGEKLFF
CDR3 DNA: TGTGCCAGCAGTGAAGTTGAGGGCCAAGGGGGCGAAAAACTGTTTTTT